In its sample, the clone carrying this T cell receptor (beta chain) was seen many times. The source of the sample is a study of T cells in Graves' hyperthyroidism and ophthalmopathy. V was trimmed by 1 base and J by 7 bases, leaving 8 bases between them. The CDR3 covers 13 residues. Germline CDR1 MNHNS, CDR2 SASEGT. The source material, RNA transcripts, was used to amplify TCR beta CDR3 regions. First-round RT-PCR with HTBI primers amplified the TCR CDR3 region. TCRdb re-analysed the multiplex PCR reads in MiXCR, keeping a single row per CDR3 protein. The sample carries around 25,000 distinct CDR3 sequences, 45% to 50% recorded once.

The chain links TRBV6-1 to TRBJ1-5; D is undetermined. The receptor comes from a woman between 40 and 55 years old with Graves' hyperthyroidism that later progressed to Graves' ophthalmopathy. Sequenced material: blood. The CDR3 region is CASSEGDAQPQHF. The CDR3 DNA reads as TGTGCCAGCAGTGAAGGAGACGCGCAGCCCCAGCATTTT.